This T cell receptor beta chain is from a study of blood T cell repertoires in COVID-19. Study in general: Samples taken during acute and convalescent COVID-19 were collected in the United States, Italy and Spain.

CDR1 and CDR2 (germline): SGHKS, YYEKEE (reference sequence). The CDR3 runs to 11 residues. V lost 5 bases to trimming and J lost 8 bases, with 10 bases between them. Original processing methods: Amplified reference gene primers provided the basis for estimating nucleated cell counts. Libraries were prepared by immunoSEQ multiplex PCR; TCRdb keeps only in-frame clonotypes and omits some of them. That table gives V, J and clone size, and the DNA gave D and trimming. The table lists approximately 220,000 clones, around 92% of them singletons. Each participant's cohort was designated according to participant-reported clinical history.

The origin of this receptor is a woman in her 30s with acute COVID-19. This chain joins TRBV5-5 and TRBJ1-1; a weak D match, TRBD1 (6 bases). The sequencing sample was made of PBMCs or T cells enriched from blood (not recorded which). For the CDR3, the DNA is TGTGCCAGCAGAAGCGACAGGGAAGCTTTCTTT. It codes for CASRSDREAFF.